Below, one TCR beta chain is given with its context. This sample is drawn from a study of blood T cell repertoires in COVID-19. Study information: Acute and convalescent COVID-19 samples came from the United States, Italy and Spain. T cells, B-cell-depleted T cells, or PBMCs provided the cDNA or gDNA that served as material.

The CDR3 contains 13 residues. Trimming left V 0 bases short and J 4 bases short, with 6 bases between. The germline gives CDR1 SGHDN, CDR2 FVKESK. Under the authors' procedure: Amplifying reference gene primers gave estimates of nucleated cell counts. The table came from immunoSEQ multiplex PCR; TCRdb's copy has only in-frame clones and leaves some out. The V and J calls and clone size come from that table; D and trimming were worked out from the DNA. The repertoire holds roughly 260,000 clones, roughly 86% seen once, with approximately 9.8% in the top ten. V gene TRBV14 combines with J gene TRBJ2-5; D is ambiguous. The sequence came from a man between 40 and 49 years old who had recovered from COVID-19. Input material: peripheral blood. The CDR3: CASSQDLRETQYF. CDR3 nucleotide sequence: TGTGCCAGCAGCCAAGATCTACGAGAGACCCAGTACTTC.